The 28 T cell receptor beta chains below all came from one sample that was sequenced in a study of cytomegalovirus exposure and HLA in healthy donors (dated by TCRdb to between 2016 and 2019). The method behind the library was the immunoSEQ multiplex PCR assay. A mixture of 60 forward primers for TCR Vbeta segments and 13 reverse primers for TCR Jbeta segments was used in the multiplex PCR. What TCRdb holds here is the immuneACCESS table cut down to in-frame rearrangements. Part of the clones is not present; checked against another copy, under half of the missing clones reflect an unresolved V gene, and the others are unexplained. This sample's table has entries for fewer than 200,000 clones. The top ten clones comprise 6.5% of the sample. The specimen sequenced was PBMCs. Every receptor here comes from a man younger than 40 in good health and CMV-seronegative.

The rearrangement uses TRBV5-1 and TRBJ2-5; 10 bases line up with TRBD2. There are 15 residues in the CDR3. Losses at the gene ends were 7 bases for V and 5 bases for J; bases not matched to a gene: 11. In germline, CDR1 is SGHRS, CDR2 YFSETQ. DNA for the CDR3: TGCGCCAGCGTACCTGTAGCGGGGGGAGCGGAGACCCAGTACTTC. Encoded protein: CASVPVAGGAETQYF.

This chain uses TRBV4-3 with TRBJ1-2; TRBD1 matches 11 bases. The CDR3 runs 17 residues. In germline, CDR1 is LGHNA, CDR2 YSLEER. Germline trimming cut 4 bases from V and 7 bases from J; bases unmatched to any gene: 14. The chain's CDR3 is CASSPTGQGAYFGGYTF. CDR3 coding DNA: TGCGCCAGCAGCCCGACCGGACAGGGGGCCTACTTTGGTGGCTACACCTTC.

V is TRBV5-8 and J is TRBJ2-1, with 11 bases that match TRBD1. Germline V gene sequence: CDR1 SGHTS, CDR2 YDEGEE. CDR3 length equals 15 residues. V shed 6 bases and J 3 bases; nucleotides not matched to a gene: 5. The CDR3 protein is CASKTGTGGYNEQFF. The CDR3 DNA reads as TGTGCCAGCAAAACCGGGACAGGGGGCTACAATGAGCAGTTCTTC.

The rearrangement links TRBV10-2 to TRBJ1-1; TRBD1 is a possible D gene (6 bases). This CDR3 spans 13 amino acids. CDR1 is WSHSY, CDR2 SAAADI, per germline. V gave up 6 bases and J gave up 1 base, with 9 bases separating them. The CDR3 reads CASSGQTNTEAFF. As DNA, the CDR3 is TGCGCCAGCAGCGGACAGACGAACACTGAAGCTTTCTTT.

The V gene is TRBV14, the J gene TRBJ1-1; 8 bases agree with TRBD1. V was pared by 4 bases and J by 0 bases, with 10 bases of the junction left unmatched. CDR1 and CDR2 from the germline V gene are SGHDN and FVKESK. The CDR3 is 17 residues long. CDR3 region: CASSPRGQAIMNTEAFF. The CDR3 coding sequence is TGTGCCAGCAGCCCGCGGGGACAGGCAATAATGAACACTGAAGCTTTCTTT.

The DNA for the CDR3 is TGCGCCAGCAGCTTGGGGGCTTTGAACACTGAAGCTTTCTTT. As protein: CASSLGALNTEAFF. The V call is TRBV5-1, the J call TRBJ1-1; no clear D. V lost 0 bases and J lost 0, with 6 bases in between. CDR3 length: 14 amino acids. Per germline, CDR1 SGHRS and CDR2 YFSETQ.

The V and J genes are TRBV9 and TRBJ2-2, with 9 positions matching TRBD2. The V segment lost 2 bases and the J segment 2 bases; nucleotides outside the gene matches: 7. The CDR3 is 17 residues long. The germline CDR1 and CDR2 sequences are SGDLS and YYNGEE. CDR3: CASSVLAGSANTGELFF. The CDR3 DNA sequence: TGTGCCAGCAGCGTGCTAGCGGGATCGGCTAACACCGGGGAGCTGTTTTTT.

This rearrangement joins TRBV4-1 to TRBJ1-2, with 10 positions matching TRBD1. Germline loops: CDR1 MGHRA, CDR2 YSYEKL. With V trimmed by 0 bases and J by 5 bases, 3 bases remained unmatched. The CDR3 extends over 15 amino acids. The CDR3, as DNA: TGCGCCAGCAGCCAAGATGGGACAGGGGATTATGGCTACACCTTC. The encoded protein is CASSQDGTGDYGYTF.

The rearrangement uses TRBV7-8 and TRBJ1-1; possibly TRBD1 for D (5 bases). Trimming cost V 1 base and J 5 bases, with 11 bases left between them. The CDR3 contains 14 residues. Germline V gene data show CDR1 as SGHVS and CDR2 as FQNEAQ. The CDR3 here is CASSLGSQGTEAFF. The CDR3, as DNA: TGTGCCAGCAGCTTAGGAAGCCAGGGAACTGAAGCTTTCTTT.

The rearrangement joins TRBV20-1 to TRBJ2-2; D remains ambiguous. The CDR3 has 11 residues. Trimming took 6 bases from V and 2 from J, leaving 4 bases between them. Per the germline V gene, CDR1 is DFQATT and CDR2 is SNEGSKA (reference sequence). CDR3 DNA sequence: TGCAGTGCCCCTAACACCGGGGAGCTGTTTTTT. Protein sequence: CSAPNTGELFF.

The V gene is TRBV9, the J gene TRBJ2-7; 7 bases agree with TRBD1. The trim removed 2 bases at V and 0 bases at J, leaving 8 bases unmatched. CDR1 is SGDLS, CDR2 YYNGEE, per germline. The CDR3 extends over 16 amino acids. CDR3: CASSVGDSRSSYEQYF. CDR3 DNA: TGTGCCAGCAGCGTGGGGGACAGTAGGAGCTCCTACGAGCAGTACTTC.

This rearrangement joins TRBV5-6 to TRBJ1-2; D remains ambiguous. This CDR3 has 13 amino acids. Between the trimmed V and J ends, which lost 3 bases and 3 bases, there was a span of 9 bases. Germline V gives CDR1 SGHDT, CDR2 YYEEEE. In DNA, the CDR3 is TGTGCCAGCAGCTGGAATGGAGACTATGGCTACACCTTC. This encodes CASSWNGDYGYTF.

V usage is TRBV7-9 and J usage is TRBJ2-2; no definite D call. Per germline, CDR1 SEHNR and CDR2 FQNEAQ (reference sequence). Trimming shortened V by 1 base and J by 3 bases, and 6 bases separated the two germline ends. The CDR3 loop spans 14 amino acids. CDR3 sequence reads: CASSLDGHTGELFF. The CDR3 nucleotides are TGTGCCAGCAGCTTAGACGGTCACACCGGGGAGCTGTTTTTT.

The rearrangement links TRBV27 to TRBJ2-1, with no clear D. Germline V CDR1 and CDR2: MNHEY, SMNVEV (reference sequence). The length of the CDR3 is 14 residues. Deletions cut 5 bases from V and 5 bases from J, with 13 bases between. The CDR3 spells CASSPWPNNNEQFF. Written as DNA, the CDR3 is TGTGCCAGCAGTCCTTGGCCCAACAACAATGAGCAGTTCTTC.

The rearrangement joins TRBV5-8 to TRBJ1-4; maybe TRBD1 (6 bases). Trimming left V 0 bases short and J 5 bases short, with 11 bases between. The CDR3 sequence is 15 residues long. Germline loops: CDR1 SGHTS, CDR2 YDEGEE. The CDR3: CASSLGGRRNEKLFF. For the CDR3, the DNA is TGTGCCAGCAGCTTGGGGGGGCGGAGGAATGAAAAACTGTTTTTT.

The V gene is TRBV6-5, the J gene TRBJ2-7; 7 bases are a match to TRBD2. The CDR3 consists of 15 residues. Germline V gives CDR1 MNHEY, CDR2 SVGAGI. Trimming removed 7 bases from V and 2 bases from J; junction bases left unmatched: 11. This CDR3 reads CASNRAGVSTYEQYF. In nucleotides, the CDR3 is TGTGCCAGCAATCGGGCGGGAGTATCGACCTACGAGCAGTACTTC.

The V and J genes are TRBV10-2 and TRBJ1-1; unclear D gene. Trimming removed 5 bases from V and 5 bases from J, with 9 bases in between. The CDR3 loop spans 12 amino acids. The germline gives CDR1 WSHSY, CDR2 SAAADI. CDR3 amino acids: CASSLSGTEAFF. CDR3 nucleotide sequence: TGCGCCAGCAGTCTTTCCGGGACTGAAGCTTTCTTT.

The CDR3 DNA follows: TGTGCCAGCAGCTTACGCCTAGCGGGGGGGGAACAAGAGACCCAGTACTTC. It translates to CASSLRLAGGEQETQYF. The rearrangement uses TRBV11-3 and TRBJ2-5; 12 nucleotides match TRBD2. The CDR3 loop spans 17 amino acids. Looked up from germline, CDR1 is SGHNT and CDR2 is YENEEA. With V trimmed by 2 bases and J by 2 bases, 6 bases remained unmatched.

This sequence joins TRBV28 and TRBJ2-7, with a weak D call TRBD2 (6 bases). This CDR3 comprises 15 residues. Germline CDR1 is MDHEN and CDR2 is SYDVKM. V was cut by 1 base and J by 1 base, with 11 bases left in between. Here the CDR3 DNA reads TGTGCCAGCAGTTTATATCGGGAGAGGTCCTACGAGCAGTACTTC. It specifies CASSLYRERSYEQYF.

V usage is TRBV2 and J usage is TRBJ1-3; 8 bases match TRBD1. The length of the CDR3 is 15 residues. Germline CDR1 reads SNHLY; CDR2 reads FYNNEI. V lost 6 bases to trimming and J lost 4 bases; unmatched junction nucleotides: 8. The CDR3 bases are TGTGCCAGCAGCGCACAGGGGGTGACGGGAAACACCATATATTTT. This translates into CASSAQGVTGNTIYF.

J is TRBJ2-7 and V is TRBV2; D remains unclear. Trimming pared 8 bases from V and 2 bases from J, leaving 13 bases between. This CDR3 spans 13 amino acids. Looked up from germline, CDR1 is SNHLY and CDR2 is FYNNEI. The CDR3 loop is CASHVSITYEQYF. In nucleotides, the CDR3 is TGTGCCAGCCATGTCAGTATCACCTACGAGCAGTACTTC.

This chain connects TRBV5-6 to TRBJ2-1; D is unresolved. V lost 4 bases, J lost 7 bases, and 6 bases lay in between. The CDR3 is 11 amino acids. Germline V lookup: CDR1 SGHDT, CDR2 YYEEEE. This CDR3 reads CASSIQNEQFF. In nucleotides, the CDR3 is TGTGCCAGCAGCATACAAAATGAGCAGTTCTTC. The full variable domain, completed using reference TRBV5-6 and TRBJ2-1, is DAGVTQSPTHLIKTRGQQVTLRCSPKSGHDTVSWYQQALGQGPQFIFQYYEEEERQRGNFPDRFSGHQFPNYSSELNVNALLLGDSALYLCASSIQNEQFFGPGTRLTVL.

The DNA for the CDR3 is TGCGCCAGCAGCCCTGACCCACCCCCGGGACAGGGCTCTTACGAGCAGTACTTC. Residues: CASSPDPPPGQGSYEQYF. The chain joins TRBV4-3 to TRBJ2-7; 9 nucleotides agree with TRBD1. The CDR3 length is 18 residues. Germline CDR1 reads LGHNA; CDR2 reads YSLEER. J lost 4 bases, V lost 4 bases, and 17 bases had no gene match.

The genes are TRBV2 and TRBJ2-6; a possible D gene is TRBD1 (6 bases). CDR1 is SNHLY and CDR2 is FYNNEI in the germline V gene. V gave up 7 bases and J gave up 0 bases, with 19 bases separating them. The CDR3 totals 18 residues. The CDR3 region is CASTLDRQAPSGANVLTF. Here the CDR3 DNA reads TGTGCCAGCACCTTAGACCGACAGGCTCCCTCTGGGGCCAACGTCCTGACTTTC.

The chain links TRBV4-1 to TRBJ1-1, with 8 bases matching TRBD1. Trimming removed 0 bases from V and 6 bases from J; junction bases left unmatched: 9. The CDR3 spans 16 residues. Germline-derived CDR1 and CDR2 are MGHRA and YSYEKL. CDR3 DNA sequence: TGCGCCAGCAGCCAAGACGACAGGGGCGGACTCGCTGAAGCTTTCTTT. It is translated as CASSQDDRGGLAEAFF.

This chain joins TRBV4-3 and TRBJ2-3; D might be TRBD1 (5 bases). The V gene's germline CDR1 is LGHNA and CDR2 YSLEER. Trimming shortened V by 2 bases and J by 3 bases, and 15 bases separated the two germline ends. The CDR3 spans 16 residues. CDR3 sequence: CASSQPGGQGTDTQYF. DNA for the CDR3: TGCGCCAGCAGCCAACCCGGCGGCCAGGGAACAGATACGCAGTATTTT.

The rearrangement joins TRBV9 to TRBJ1-2; D is perhaps TRBD1 (5 bases). Germline V gene data show CDR1 as SGDLS and CDR2 as YYNGEE. The V end was cut by 0 bases, the J end by 3 bases, with 12 bases between. CDR3 length equals 15 residues. CDR3 region: CASSVGPGPYYGYTF. The CDR3 DNA reads TGTGCCAGCAGCGTAGGTCCAGGGCCCTACTATGGCTACACCTTC.

V usage is TRBV27 and J usage is TRBJ1-1, with a tentative D call TRBD1 (5 bases). The CDR3 loop spans 12 amino acids. Germline V gene sequence: CDR1 MNHEY, CDR2 SMNVEV (reference sequence). V was shortened by 6 bases and J by 1 base, with 6 bases between the two germline ends. CDR3 sequence: CASRQGNTEAFF. The DNA for the CDR3 is TGTGCCAGCAGGCAGGGGAACACTGAAGCTTTCTTT.